This T cell receptor beta chain was identified in a study of blood T cell repertoires in COVID-19 (dated by TCRdb to about 2020). Study-wide context: The collaborator samples originated in the United States, Italy and Spain and spanned the acute and convalescent phases of COVID-19. HLA class I and class II types, where available, came from metadata supplied by the sample provider rather than from assay-based typing. Samples came from the ongoing ImmuneRACE study (first 160 participants) plus 1,254 subjects from 6 global collaborators. The repertoires were made available in a free public database intended to serve as a resource for research on the immune response to SARS-CoV-2. The dataset comprised deeply sampled blood TCRbeta repertoires from subjects exposed to, actively infected with, or recovered from COVID-19. The material from the prospective study consisted of cDNA or gDNA derived from T cells, B-cell-depleted T cells, or PBMCs. The sample metadata nearly always contained a de-identified subject ID, COVID-19 status, age in years and sex.

TCRbeta CDR3 regions were amplified from genomic DNA using the immunoSEQ Assay, a bias-controlled multiplex PCR. As for the original processing: Within the assay, amplification of reference gene primers was used to estimate how many nucleated cells each sample contained. To quantify the absolute abundance of each unique TCRbeta CDR3 rearrangement, sequence reads were collapsed and filtered. Productive Simpson clonality was computed per sample as the square root of Simpson's diversity index over productive rearrangements. TCRdb limited this immuneACCESS table to in-frame rearrangements with V and J called. A share of clones is missing; checked studies link under half to unresolved V genes, and the rest is unexplained. The V and J calls and the clone size are those of that table, but D and trimming were determined from the DNA. Across this sample there are under 300,000 clones, with 85% to 90% seen only once. The top ten constitute 3.6% of the sample.

The germline V gene yields KGHSH for CDR1 and LQKENI for CDR2. The V and J ends are trimmed by 6 bases and 6 bases, leaving 17 bases between them. The CDR3, cysteine through phenylalanine, is 14 amino acids long. The read is trimmed to its CDR3 DNA, 42 bases read in frame from base 1. Study-level results and caveats: The quantity of clinical and demographic metadata differed by source and by participant and was supplied without curation.

Notes on this clone: What antigen it recognizes has not been identified. No base quality information exists; no much larger clone differs at one position.

Each collaborating institution followed its own protocols to collect whole blood in K2EDTA tubes. For TCRbeta analysis, collaborator samples were shipped as frozen whole blood, as isolated PBMCs, or as DNA extracted from either sample type. Recombination connected TRBV18 to TRBJ2-5, with TRBD1 as a weak D call on 6 bases. The sequence came from a man between 18 and 29 years old with active or convalescent COVID-19. The sample comprised peripheral blood. The DNA is TGTGCCAGCTCCCCCCGGCAGGGGCTACAGACCCAGTACTTC. The translation is CASSPRQGLQTQYF. Beyond the CDR3, the reference TRBV18 and TRBJ2-5 genes provide the residues; the full variable domain reads: NAGVMQNPRHLVRRRGQEARLRCSPMKGHSHVYWYRQLPEEGLKFMVYLQKENIIDESGMPKERFSAEFPKEGPSILRIQQVVRGDSAAYFCASSPRQGLQTQYFGPGTRLLVL.